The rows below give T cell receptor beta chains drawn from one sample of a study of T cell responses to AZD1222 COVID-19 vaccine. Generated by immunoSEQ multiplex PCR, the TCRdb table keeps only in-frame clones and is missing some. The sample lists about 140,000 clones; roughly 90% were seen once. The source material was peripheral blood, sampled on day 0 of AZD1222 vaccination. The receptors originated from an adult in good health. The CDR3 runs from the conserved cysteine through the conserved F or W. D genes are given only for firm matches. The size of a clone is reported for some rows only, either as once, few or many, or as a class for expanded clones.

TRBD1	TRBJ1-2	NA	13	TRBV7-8	TGTGCCAGCAGCTCAGATTGGGACAGCGGCTACACCTTC	CASSSDWDSGYTF
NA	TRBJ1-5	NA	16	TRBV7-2	TGTGCCAGCAGCTTAGTTAACGAGGGAGTCAATCAGCCCCAGCATTTT	CASSLVNEGVNQPQHF
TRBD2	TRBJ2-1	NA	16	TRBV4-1	TGCGCCAGCAGCCAAGTTAGAGCGGGGGGCCAAGGAGAGCAGTTCTTC	CASSQVRAGGQGEQFF
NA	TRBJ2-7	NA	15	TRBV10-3	TGTGCCATCAAGAGAAGTGACGGGAGCTCCTACGAGCAGTACTTC	CAIKRSDGSSYEQYF
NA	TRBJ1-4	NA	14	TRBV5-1	TGCGCCAGCAGCTTGTCGGCCGCTAATGAAAAACTGTTTTTT	CASSLSAANEKLFF
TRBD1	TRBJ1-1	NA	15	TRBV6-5	TGTGCCAGCAGGGATACAGGGGGCGGGACCACTGAAGCTTTCTTT	CASRDTGGGTTEAFF
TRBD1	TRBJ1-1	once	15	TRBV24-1	TGTGCCACCAGTGACGACAGGGGAGGAACCACTGAAGCTTTCTTT	CATSDDRGGTTEAFF
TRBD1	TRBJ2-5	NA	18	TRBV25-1	TGTGCCAGCAGTGAATGGGGGACAGACCATTTTTGGGGGGAGACCCAGTACTTC	CASSEWGTDHFWGETQYF
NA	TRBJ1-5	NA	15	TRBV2	TGTGCCAGCAGTCTGGGGGGTCCCAACAATCAGCCCCAGCATTTT	CASSLGGPNNQPQHF
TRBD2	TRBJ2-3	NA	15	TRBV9	TGTGCCAGCAGCGTAGTAGCGGGTTCCACAGATACGCAGTATTTT	CASSVVAGSTDTQYF
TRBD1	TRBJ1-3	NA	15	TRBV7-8	TGTGCCAGCAGCTGGGACAGGGAATTTGGAAACACCATATATTTT	CASSWDREFGNTIYF
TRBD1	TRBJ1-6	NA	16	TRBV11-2	TGTGCCAGCAGCTTAACCGGGACAGGGTATAATTCACCCCTCCACTTT	CASSLTGTGYNSPLHF
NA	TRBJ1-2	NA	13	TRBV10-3	TGTGCCATAGGGATCCCGCGGGGGATCGGCTACACCTTC	CAIGIPRGIGYTF
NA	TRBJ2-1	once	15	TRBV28	TGTGCCAGCAGTATCCCAGCGGGCTCCGTTGGTGAGCAGTTCTTC	CASSIPAGSVGEQFF
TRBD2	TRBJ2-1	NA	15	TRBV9	TGTGCCAGCAGCACAGCTAGCGGGTTTTACAATGAGCAGTTCTTC	CASSTASGFYNEQFF
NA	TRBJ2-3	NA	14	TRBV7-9	TGTGCCAGCAGCTTGATCAGGGCCACAGATACGCAGTATTTT	CASSLIRATDTQYF
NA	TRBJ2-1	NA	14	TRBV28	TGTGCCAGCAGCTCCACCCCGTCCTACAATGAGCAGTTCTTC	CASSSTPSYNEQFF
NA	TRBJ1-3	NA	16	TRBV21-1	TGTGCCAGCAGCCTCCCGCGGACCCACCTTGGAAACACCATATATTTT	CASSLPRTHLGNTIYF
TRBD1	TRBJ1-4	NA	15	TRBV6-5	TGTGCCAGCAGGACAGGGTGGGCCGATAATGAAAAACTGTTTTTT	CASRTGWADNEKLFF
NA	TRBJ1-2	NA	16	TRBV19	TGTGCCAGTAGCGACTGGCGGGGGGGAACTAACTATGGCTACACCTTC	CASSDWRGGTNYGYTF
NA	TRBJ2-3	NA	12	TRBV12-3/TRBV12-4	TGTGCCAGCAGTCGCCGCACAGATACGCAGTATTTT	CASSRRTDTQYF
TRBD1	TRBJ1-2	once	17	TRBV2	TGTGCCAGCAGTGATCCGGGACAGGGCAAAGAGAGCTATGGCTACACCTTC	CASSDPGQGKESYGYTF
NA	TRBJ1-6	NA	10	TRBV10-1	TGCGCCAGCGCAGAGTCACCCCTCCACTTT	CASAESPLHF
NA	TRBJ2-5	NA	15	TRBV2	TGTGCCAGCAGTGAAACCCGGGGTAGCCAAGAGACCCAGTACTTC	CASSETRGSQETQYF
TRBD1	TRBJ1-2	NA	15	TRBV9	TGTGCCAGCAGCGTTGGGACAGGGCGCGGCTATGGCTACACCTTC	CASSVGTGRGYGYTF
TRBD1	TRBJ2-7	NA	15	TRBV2	TGTGCCAGCAGCGGGACAGGGAGAGGGTCCTACGAGCAGTACTTC	CASSGTGRGSYEQYF
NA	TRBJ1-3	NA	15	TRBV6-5	TGTGCCAGCAGTCCGCAGGGCCGCTCTGGAAACACCATATATTTT	CASSPQGRSGNTIYF
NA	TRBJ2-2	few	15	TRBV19	TGTGCCAGTAGTATACAACCGGGACTTCCCCTTCCACTGTTTTTT	CASSIQPGLPLPLFF
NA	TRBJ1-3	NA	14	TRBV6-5	TGTGCCAGCCTAAAGGGAGACTCTGGAAACACCATATATTTT	CASLKGDSGNTIYF
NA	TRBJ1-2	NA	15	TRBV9	TGTGCCAGCAGCGCTCGACAAGGGGGGGGCTATGGCTACACCTTC	CASSARQGGGYGYTF
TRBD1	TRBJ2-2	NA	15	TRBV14	TGTGCCAGCAGCCCTTGGACAGGGTTGGTAGGGGAGCTGTTTTTT	CASSPWTGLVGELFF
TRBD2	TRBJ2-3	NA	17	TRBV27	TGTGCCAGCAGTTTCAGGACTAGCGGGGGGGGTACAGATACGCAGTATTTT	CASSFRTSGGGTDTQYF
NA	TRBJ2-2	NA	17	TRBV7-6	TGTGCCAGCAGTTATACTACAGGGGCGGGACCTACCGGGGAGCTGTTTTTT	CASSYTTGAGPTGELFF
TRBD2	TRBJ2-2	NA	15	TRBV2	TGTGCCAGCAGCGCCGGGACTACGAACACCGGGGAGCTGTTTTTT	CASSAGTTNTGELFF
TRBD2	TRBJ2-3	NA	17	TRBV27	TGTGCCAGCAGTTTGTTACTAGCGGGGGTAGGGACAGATACGCAGTATTTT	CASSLLLAGVGTDTQYF
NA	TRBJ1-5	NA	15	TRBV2	TGTGCCAGCAGTGAACGACAGAATAGCAATCAGCCCCAGCATTTT	CASSERQNSNQPQHF
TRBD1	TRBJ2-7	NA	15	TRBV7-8	TGTGCCAGCAGCGTAACGGACAGGGTCTCCTACGAGCAGTACTTC	CASSVTDRVSYEQYF
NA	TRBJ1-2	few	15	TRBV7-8	TGTGCCAGCAGCTTTAGATTGGCGGGGGAGGATGGCTACACCTTC	CASSFRLAGEDGYTF
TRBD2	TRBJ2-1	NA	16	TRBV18	TGTGCCAGCTCACCAATGAGCGGGAGGGCCTTAGAGGAGCAGTTCTTC	CASSPMSGRALEEQFF
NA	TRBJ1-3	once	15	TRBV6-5	TGTGCCAGCAGCGCAGGAGGATGGAGAGGAAACACCATATATTTT	CASSAGGWRGNTIYF
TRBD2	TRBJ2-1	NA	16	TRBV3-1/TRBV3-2	TGTGCCAGCAGCCCGGGACCGCGGGGGGTTCTCAATGAGCAGTTCTTC	CASSPGPRGVLNEQFF
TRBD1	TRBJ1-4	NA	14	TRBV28	TGTGCCAGCGGTCGGACAGGGAATATCGAAAAACTGTTTTTT	CASGRTGNIEKLFF